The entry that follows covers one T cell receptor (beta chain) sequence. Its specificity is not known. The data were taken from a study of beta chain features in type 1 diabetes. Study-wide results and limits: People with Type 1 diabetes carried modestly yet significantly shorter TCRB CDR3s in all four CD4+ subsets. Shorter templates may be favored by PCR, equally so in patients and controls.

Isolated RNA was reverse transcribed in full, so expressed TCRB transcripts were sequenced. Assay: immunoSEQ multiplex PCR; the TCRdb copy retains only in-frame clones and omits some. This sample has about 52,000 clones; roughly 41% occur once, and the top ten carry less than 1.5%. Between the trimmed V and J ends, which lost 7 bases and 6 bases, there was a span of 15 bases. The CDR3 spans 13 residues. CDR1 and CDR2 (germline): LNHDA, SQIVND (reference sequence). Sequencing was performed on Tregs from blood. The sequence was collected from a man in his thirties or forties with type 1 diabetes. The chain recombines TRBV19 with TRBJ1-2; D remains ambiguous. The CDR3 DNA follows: TGTGCCAGTAAAAAGCAAGAGGAGAATGGCTACACCTTC. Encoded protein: CASKKQEENGYTF.